Sequencing of this TCR beta chain was carried out in a study of blood T cell repertoires in COVID-19. About the study: The study drew acute and convalescent COVID-19 samples from the United States, Italy and Spain.

This table comes from immunoSEQ multiplex PCR, and its TCRdb copy is limited to in-frame clones, with some not included. The repertoire holds 310,000 or so clones, with around 90% as singletons. This clone was recorded only once. CDR1 is SEHNR, CDR2 FQNEAQ, per germline (reference sequence). There are 13 residues in the CDR3. V was shortened by 4 bases and J by 3 bases, with 7 bases between the two germline ends. This rearrangement joins TRBV7-9 to TRBJ1-5, with no clear D. The specimen was PBMCs or T cells enriched from blood (not recorded which). The source is a young woman who had recovered from COVID-19. The CDR3 DNA reads TGTGCCAGCAGCTCACAGAACAATCAGCCCCAGCATTTT. This codes for CASSSQNNQPQHF.